This T cell receptor beta chain was captured by sequencing in a study of human T cells and chemical hapten exposure. About the study: Skin of the upper inner arm, about 2 cm by about 2 cm, received 2% DPC for sensitization.

The time point was: patch test 2, 6 weeks after DPC sensitization. The sample's treatment: therapeutic diphenylcyclopropenone sensitization with weekly scalp DPC. CDR3 length: 12 residues. Trimming stripped 4 bases from V and 0 bases from J, with 6 bases between. CDR1 is SQVTM and CDR2 is ANQGSEA in the germline V gene. MiXCR, applied by TCRdb to the RACE reads, yields one record per CDR3 protein. The sample records over 70,000 distinct CDR3 sequences, roughly 8.5% being singletons. General observations from the study: Expanded TCR sets contained significantly more large CDR3 similarity clusters than controls.

This clonotype was counted many times. Antigen: not known. The genes are TRBV29-1 and TRBJ1-2; unclear D gene. Sequencing used whole blood, obtained in connection with sensitization to the hapten diphenylcyclopropenone (DPC). The clonotype comes from a woman in her fifties or sixties with alopecia areata. Some clones in this sample may be carry-over from other donors' samples. In DNA, the CDR3 is TGCAGCGTTGTCAAGTCTAACTATGGCTACACCTTC. It yields the protein CSVVKSNYGYTF.